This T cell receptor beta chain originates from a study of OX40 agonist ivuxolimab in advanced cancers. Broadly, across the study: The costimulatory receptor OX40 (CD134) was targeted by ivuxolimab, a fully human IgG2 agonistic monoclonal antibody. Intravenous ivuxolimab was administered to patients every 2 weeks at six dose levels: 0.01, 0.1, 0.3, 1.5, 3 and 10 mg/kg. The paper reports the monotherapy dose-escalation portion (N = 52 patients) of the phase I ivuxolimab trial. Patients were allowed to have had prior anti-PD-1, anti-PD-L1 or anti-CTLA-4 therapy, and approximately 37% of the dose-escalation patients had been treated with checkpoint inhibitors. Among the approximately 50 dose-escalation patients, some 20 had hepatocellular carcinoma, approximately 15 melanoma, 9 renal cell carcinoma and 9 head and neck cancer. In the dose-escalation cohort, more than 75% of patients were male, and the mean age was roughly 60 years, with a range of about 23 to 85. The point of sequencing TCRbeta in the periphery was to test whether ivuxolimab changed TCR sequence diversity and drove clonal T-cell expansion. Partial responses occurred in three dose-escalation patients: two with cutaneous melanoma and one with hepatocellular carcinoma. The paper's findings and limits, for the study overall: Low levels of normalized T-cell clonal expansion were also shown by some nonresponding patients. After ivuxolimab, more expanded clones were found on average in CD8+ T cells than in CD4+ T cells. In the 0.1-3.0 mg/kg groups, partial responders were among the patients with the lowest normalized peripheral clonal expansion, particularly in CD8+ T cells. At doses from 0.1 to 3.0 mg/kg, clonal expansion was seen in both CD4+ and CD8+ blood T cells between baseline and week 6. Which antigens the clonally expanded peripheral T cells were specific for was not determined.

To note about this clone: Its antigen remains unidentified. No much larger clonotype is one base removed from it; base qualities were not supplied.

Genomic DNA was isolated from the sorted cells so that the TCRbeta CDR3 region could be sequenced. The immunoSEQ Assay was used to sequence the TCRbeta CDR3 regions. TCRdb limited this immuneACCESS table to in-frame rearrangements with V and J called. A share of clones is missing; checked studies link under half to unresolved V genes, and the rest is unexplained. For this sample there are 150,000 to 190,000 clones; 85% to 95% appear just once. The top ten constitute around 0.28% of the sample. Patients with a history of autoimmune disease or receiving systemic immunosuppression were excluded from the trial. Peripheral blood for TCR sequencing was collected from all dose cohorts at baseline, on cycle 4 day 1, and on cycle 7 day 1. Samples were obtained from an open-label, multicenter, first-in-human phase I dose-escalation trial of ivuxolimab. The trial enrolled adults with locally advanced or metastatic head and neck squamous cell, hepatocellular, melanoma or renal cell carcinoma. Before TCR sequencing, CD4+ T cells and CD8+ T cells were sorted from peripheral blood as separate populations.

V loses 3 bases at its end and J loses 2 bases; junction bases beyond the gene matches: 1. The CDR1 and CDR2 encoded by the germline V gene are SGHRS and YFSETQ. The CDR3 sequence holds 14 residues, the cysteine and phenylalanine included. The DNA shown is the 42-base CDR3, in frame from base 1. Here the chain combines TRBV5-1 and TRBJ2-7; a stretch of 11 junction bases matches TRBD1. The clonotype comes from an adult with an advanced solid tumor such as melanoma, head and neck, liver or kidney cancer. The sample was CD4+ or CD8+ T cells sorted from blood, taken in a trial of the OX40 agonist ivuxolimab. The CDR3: CASSSGQGAYEQYF. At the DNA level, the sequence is TGCGCCAGCAGCTCGGGACAGGGGGCCTACGAGCAGTACTTC.